These T cell receptor beta chains were read from a single sample in a study of blood T cell repertoires in COVID-19. Libraries were prepared by immunoSEQ multiplex PCR; TCRdb keeps only in-frame clonotypes and omits some of them. The profile shows approximately 400,000 clones, 81% of them singletons. The sequencing sample was made of peripheral blood. Receptors were obtained from a human donor with acute or convalescent COVID-19. The donor label of this sample is uncertain. The CDR3 runs from the conserved cysteine through the conserved F or W. D genes are given only for firm matches. Expanded clones get a size class; other rows say once, few or many, or leave the size out.

j_call: TRBJ2-7; d_call: NA; v_call: TRBV30; clone_size: once; cdr3_nt: TGTGCCTCCCGACAGGGAGCGGGAGACGAGCAGTACTTC; cdr3_aa: CASRQGAGDEQYF
j_call: TRBJ2-2; d_call: TRBD1; v_call: TRBV7-9; clone_size: NA; cdr3_nt: TGTGCCAGCAGCTTAGTGCCAGGGGGTTACACCGGGGAGCTGTTTTTT; cdr3_aa: CASSLVPGGYTGELFF
j_call: TRBJ2-2; d_call: TRBD2; v_call: TRBV3-1/TRBV3-2; clone_size: NA; cdr3_nt: TGTGCCAGCAGCCAAAAAGGACTAGCGGGAGAGTCCGGGGAGCTGTTTTTT; cdr3_aa: CASSQKGLAGESGELFF
j_call: TRBJ1-1; d_call: TRBD1; v_call: TRBV28; clone_size: NA; cdr3_nt: TGTGCCAGCAGCCTACAGGGGGTTAACACTGAAGCTTTCTTT; cdr3_aa: CASSLQGVNTEAFF
j_call: TRBJ2-5; d_call: NA; v_call: TRBV11-3; clone_size: few; cdr3_nt: TGTGCCAGCAGCCCCGGACTCCAAGAGACCCAGTACTTC; cdr3_aa: CASSPGLQETQYF
j_call: TRBJ1-1; d_call: NA; v_call: TRBV7-6; clone_size: NA; cdr3_nt: TGTGCCAGCAGCTTAGCGCTCAGGGGCGGTTTCATGAACACTGAAGCTTTCTTT; cdr3_aa: CASSLALRGGFMNTEAFF
j_call: TRBJ1-2; d_call: NA; v_call: TRBV29-1; clone_size: NA; cdr3_nt: TGCAGCGTAGGGGGTAACTATGGCTACACCTTC; cdr3_aa: CSVGGNYGYTF
j_call: TRBJ1-1; d_call: NA; v_call: TRBV19; clone_size: NA; cdr3_nt: TGTGCCAGTACTCCTGCGCAGGGGCTGTTCACTGAAGCTTTCTTT; cdr3_aa: CASTPAQGLFTEAFF
j_call: TRBJ1-2; d_call: TRBD1; v_call: TRBV28; clone_size: few; cdr3_nt: TGTGCCAGCCGGAGTGGACAGGGGGCTCGGGGCTACACCTTC; cdr3_aa: CASRSGQGARGYTF
j_call: TRBJ2-5; d_call: NA; v_call: TRBV10-1; clone_size: NA; cdr3_nt: TGCGCCAGCAGTGAGAGCCCAACCTTGGAGACCCAGTACTTC; cdr3_aa: CASSESPTLETQYF
j_call: TRBJ1-1; d_call: NA; v_call: TRBV28; clone_size: few; cdr3_nt: TGTGCCAGCATAGGGTCTGGAGGGAACACTGAAGCTTTCTTT; cdr3_aa: CASIGSGGNTEAFF
j_call: TRBJ1-1; d_call: TRBD1; v_call: TRBV6-5; clone_size: NA; cdr3_nt: TGTGCCAGCAGGCGGACAGGGGGGAGGACTGAAGCTTTCTTT; cdr3_aa: CASRRTGGRTEAFF
j_call: TRBJ1-2; d_call: NA; v_call: TRBV27; clone_size: NA; cdr3_nt: TGTGCCAGCAGTTTAGGGGCAAACTATGGCTACACCTTC; cdr3_aa: CASSLGANYGYTF
j_call: TRBJ1-2; d_call: NA; v_call: TRBV2; clone_size: NA; cdr3_nt: TGTGCCAGCAGTGAGGACACGAACTATGGCTACACCTTC; cdr3_aa: CASSEDTNYGYTF
j_call: TRBJ2-7; d_call: NA; v_call: TRBV6-1; clone_size: NA; cdr3_nt: TGTGCCAGCAGTGAAAGGACAGTCGAGCAGTACTTC; cdr3_aa: CASSERTVEQYF
j_call: TRBJ2-7; d_call: NA; v_call: TRBV11-2; clone_size: NA; cdr3_nt: TGTGCCAGCAGCTTAGATATGTACAGGGCTTCCATCGAGCAGTACTTC; cdr3_aa: CASSLDMYRASIEQYF
j_call: TRBJ1-5; d_call: TRBD1; v_call: TRBV2; clone_size: NA; cdr3_nt: TGTGCCAGCAGGGGACAGGGGGCTTGGCAGCCCCAGCATTTT; cdr3_aa: CASRGQGAWQPQHF
j_call: TRBJ1-2; d_call: TRBD1; v_call: TRBV5-6; clone_size: NA; cdr3_nt: TGTGCCAGCAGCTTGAGGGACAGGGTCTATGGCTACACCTTC; cdr3_aa: CASSLRDRVYGYTF
j_call: TRBJ1-5; d_call: NA; v_call: TRBV6-1; clone_size: NA; cdr3_nt: TGTGCCAGCAGTGAGTACGTGGCCAATCAGCCCCAGCATTTT; cdr3_aa: CASSEYVANQPQHF
j_call: TRBJ1-6; d_call: NA; v_call: TRBV7-8; clone_size: NA; cdr3_nt: TGTGCCAGCAGCTTAGGCGTCAATTCACCCCTCCACTTT; cdr3_aa: CASSLGVNSPLHF
j_call: TRBJ1-2; d_call: NA; v_call: TRBV19; clone_size: once; cdr3_nt: TGTGCCAGTAGTATATGGGCCCGAGAAGGCTACACCTTC; cdr3_aa: CASSIWAREGYTF
j_call: TRBJ2-5; d_call: NA; v_call: TRBV29-1; clone_size: NA; cdr3_nt: TGCAGCGGCCGGGACCGGGCGGGGGAGACCCAGTACTTC; cdr3_aa: CSGRDRAGETQYF
j_call: TRBJ2-5; d_call: TRBD1; v_call: TRBV29-1; clone_size: NA; cdr3_nt: TGCAGCGTAGGGGACAGTCTTTCGGCCCAGTACTTC; cdr3_aa: CSVGDSLSAQYF
j_call: TRBJ2-7; d_call: NA; v_call: TRBV30; clone_size: NA; cdr3_nt: TGTGCCTGGAGTGTCTGGGACTCGCCGGACTACGAGCAGTACTTC; cdr3_aa: CAWSVWDSPDYEQYF
j_call: TRBJ2-7; d_call: TRBD2; v_call: TRBV4-2; clone_size: NA; cdr3_nt: TGTGCCAGCAGCCCCCGACTAGCGGAATACGAGCAGTACTTC; cdr3_aa: CASSPRLAEYEQYF
j_call: TRBJ1-4; d_call: NA; v_call: TRBV27; clone_size: NA; cdr3_nt: TGTGCCAGCAGTTTTAAGCAGTCGCGACAGTCAACTAATGAAAAACTGTTTTTT; cdr3_aa: CASSFKQSRQSTNEKLFF
j_call: TRBJ2-3; d_call: TRBD2; v_call: TRBV7-6; clone_size: NA; cdr3_nt: TGTGCCAGCAGCCCCTGGACTAGCGGGAGTGGCACAGATACGCAGTATTTT; cdr3_aa: CASSPWTSGSGTDTQYF
j_call: TRBJ1-5; d_call: TRBD1; v_call: TRBV28; clone_size: few; cdr3_nt: TGTGCCAGCAGTTTATCCGGACAGGCTAATCAGCCCCAGCATTTT; cdr3_aa: CASSLSGQANQPQHF
j_call: TRBJ1-4; d_call: TRBD1; v_call: TRBV18; clone_size: NA; cdr3_nt: TGTGCCAGCTCGTCAGGACAGGGATCGCAACTGTTTTTT; cdr3_aa: CASSSGQGSQLFF
j_call: TRBJ1-2; d_call: TRBD1; v_call: TRBV6-1; clone_size: once; cdr3_nt: TGTGCCAGCAGTGATGGGGACAGGCTCTATGGCTACACCTTC; cdr3_aa: CASSDGDRLYGYTF
j_call: TRBJ1-3; d_call: NA; v_call: TRBV10-3; clone_size: NA; cdr3_nt: TGTGCCATCAGTGAGTTCGGAGTTAGTACAGGGAACACCATATATTTT; cdr3_aa: CAISEFGVSTGNTIYF
j_call: TRBJ1-1; d_call: NA; v_call: TRBV7-8; clone_size: NA; cdr3_nt: TGTGCCAGCAGCCGCCCGCCCTCACTAAATGAACTTGGTGAAGCTTTCTTT; cdr3_aa: CASSRPPSLNELGEAFF
j_call: TRBJ2-5; d_call: TRBD2; v_call: TRBV5-1; clone_size: NA; cdr3_nt: TGCGCCAGCAGCTTGGGCCTAGCGGGGCCCCGAGGGCAAGAGACCCAGTACTTC; cdr3_aa: CASSLGLAGPRGQETQYF
j_call: TRBJ2-5; d_call: TRBD2; v_call: TRBV2; clone_size: NA; cdr3_nt: TGTGCCAGCAGAGCCATAGCGGGAGGAGGTGAGACCCAGTACTTC; cdr3_aa: CASRAIAGGGETQYF
j_call: TRBJ1-2; d_call: NA; v_call: TRBV20-1; clone_size: few; cdr3_nt: TGCAGTGCCCAGGGTTTCTATGGCTACACCTTC; cdr3_aa: CSAQGFYGYTF
j_call: TRBJ1-3; d_call: NA; v_call: TRBV18; clone_size: few; cdr3_nt: TGTGCCAGCTCACCCAGGGAGGCCTCTGGAAACACCATATATTTT; cdr3_aa: CASSPREASGNTIYF
j_call: TRBJ1-1; d_call: TRBD1; v_call: TRBV6-6; clone_size: NA; cdr3_nt: TGTGCCAGCAGTATACAGGGGGCCCCGGGCGCTGAAGCTTTCTTT; cdr3_aa: CASSIQGAPGAEAFF
j_call: TRBJ2-1; d_call: TRBD2; v_call: TRBV18; clone_size: few; cdr3_nt: TGTGCCAGCTCACCAGCGGGACTAGCGGGAGGGAGTTACAATGAGCAGTTCTTC; cdr3_aa: CASSPAGLAGGSYNEQFF
j_call: TRBJ1-1; d_call: TRBD1; v_call: TRBV11-2; clone_size: few; cdr3_nt: TGTGCCAGCAGCCCGACAGGGGTGATGGGGACTGAAGCTTTCTTT; cdr3_aa: CASSPTGVMGTEAFF
j_call: TRBJ2-1; d_call: NA; v_call: TRBV3-1/TRBV3-2; clone_size: NA; cdr3_nt: TGTGCCAGCAGCCAACCATACAATGAGCAGTTCTTC; cdr3_aa: CASSQPYNEQFF
j_call: TRBJ2-7; d_call: NA; v_call: TRBV7-9; clone_size: NA; cdr3_nt: TGTGCCAGCAGCTTAACAGGGCGCGAGCAGTACTTC; cdr3_aa: CASSLTGREQYF
j_call: TRBJ2-1; d_call: TRBD1; v_call: TRBV29-1; clone_size: NA; cdr3_nt: TGCAGCGTTGAGATGCCGGGACAGGGGACAAATGAGCAGTTCTTC; cdr3_aa: CSVEMPGQGTNEQFF
j_call: TRBJ1-1; d_call: TRBD1; v_call: TRBV5-4; clone_size: NA; cdr3_nt: TGTGCCAGCAGCCGAGGACAGGGGTTGAACACTGAAGCTTTCTTT; cdr3_aa: CASSRGQGLNTEAFF
j_call: TRBJ1-2; d_call: TRBD1; v_call: TRBV5-5; clone_size: NA; cdr3_nt: TGTGCCAGCAGCTTGACAGGGGACAACTATGGCTACACCTTC; cdr3_aa: CASSLTGDNYGYTF
j_call: TRBJ1-1; d_call: TRBD1; v_call: TRBV7-9; clone_size: NA; cdr3_nt: TGTGCCAGCAGCCCACAGACAGGGTTGACTGAAGCTTTCTTT; cdr3_aa: CASSPQTGLTEAFF
j_call: TRBJ2-1; d_call: TRBD1; v_call: TRBV4-1; clone_size: NA; cdr3_nt: TGCGCCAGCAGCCAAGCCAACAGGGGCAATGAGCAGTTCTTC; cdr3_aa: CASSQANRGNEQFF
j_call: TRBJ1-1; d_call: NA; v_call: TRBV6-5; clone_size: NA; cdr3_nt: TGTGCCAGCAGTTACTCCGGGAGGGGGAACACTGAAGCTTTCTTT; cdr3_aa: CASSYSGRGNTEAFF
j_call: TRBJ2-3; d_call: NA; v_call: TRBV5-1; clone_size: NA; cdr3_nt: TGCGCCAGCAGCTTGGACAGGATCCTCACAGATACGCAGTATTTT; cdr3_aa: CASSLDRILTDTQYF
j_call: TRBJ1-4; d_call: TRBD1; v_call: TRBV3-1/TRBV3-2; clone_size: NA; cdr3_nt: TGTGCCAGCAGCCCCCCGGGACAGGGGCGGGAAAAACTGTTTTTT; cdr3_aa: CASSPPGQGREKLFF
j_call: TRBJ1-5; d_call: TRBD1; v_call: TRBV19; clone_size: NA; cdr3_nt: TGTGCCAGTAGTATTTTTAGAGGGGGCATTCAGCCCCAGCATTTT; cdr3_aa: CASSIFRGGIQPQHF
j_call: TRBJ1-2; d_call: TRBD1; v_call: TRBV9; clone_size: NA; cdr3_nt: TGTGCCAGCAGCCCGAGTTGGAGACAGGGATATGGCTACACCTTC; cdr3_aa: CASSPSWRQGYGYTF
j_call: TRBJ1-1; d_call: NA; v_call: TRBV5-1; clone_size: once; cdr3_nt: TGCGCCAGCAGCTTGGGGCCAGGTGAAGCTTTCTTT; cdr3_aa: CASSLGPGEAFF
j_call: TRBJ2-5; d_call: TRBD2; v_call: TRBV5-4; clone_size: NA; cdr3_nt: TGTGCCAGCAGCCCGGGACTAGCGGGGCTACAAGAGACCCAGTACTTC; cdr3_aa: CASSPGLAGLQETQYF
j_call: TRBJ1-4; d_call: TRBD1; v_call: TRBV7-8; clone_size: NA; cdr3_nt: TGTGCCAGCAGCCCAAGAGGACAGGTCCGTGAAAAACTGTTTTTT; cdr3_aa: CASSPRGQVREKLFF
j_call: TRBJ2-7; d_call: TRBD1; v_call: TRBV5-1; clone_size: NA; cdr3_nt: TGCGCCAGCAGCTTGGGGCAGGGGGCGCTATACGAGCAGTACTTC; cdr3_aa: CASSLGQGALYEQYF
j_call: TRBJ2-7; d_call: TRBD2; v_call: TRBV11-2; clone_size: NA; cdr3_nt: TGTGCCAGCAGCTTACAATTTAGCGGGGCCTTCTACGAGCAGTACTTC; cdr3_aa: CASSLQFSGAFYEQYF
j_call: TRBJ1-5; d_call: TRBD1; v_call: TRBV18; clone_size: NA; cdr3_nt: TGTGCCAGCTCACCGGACAGGGCCCTGTCAATAAATCAGCCCCAGCATTTT; cdr3_aa: CASSPDRALSINQPQHF